The T cell receptor (beta chain) described here comes from a study of blood T cell repertoires in COVID-19. Two consecutive negative NP/OP PCR tests, clearance, or resolved symptoms defined Cohort 3 recovery. Clones were read by immunoSEQ multiplex PCR, and TCRdb kept only the in-frame ones, dropping some. Here the sample spans over 250,000 clones, under 95% being singletons. CDR3 size: 14 residues. The V end lost 4 bases, the J end lost 7 bases, and 16 bases lay between the germline ends. Germline V lookup: CDR1 LGHDT, CDR2 YNNKEL (reference sequence). The receptor comes from a man between 60 and 70 years old who had recovered from COVID-19. The rearrangement joins TRBV3-1 (or the pseudogene TRBV3-2) to TRBJ1-1, with D unresolved. The sequenced sample consisted of PBMCs or T cells enriched from blood (not recorded which). CDR3 bases: TGTGCCAGCAGCCTCGCCGCATTTGAACTTGAAGCTTTCTTT. This codes for CASSLAAFELEAFF.